What follows are 5 T cell receptor beta chains derived from one specimen sequenced in a study of T cell responses to AZD1222 COVID-19 vaccine. Measured with immunoSEQ multiplex PCR; TCRdb has only the in-frame clones, and not every one. The sample includes just over 90,000 clones, 80% to 90% of them seen just once. This specimen was peripheral blood, taken 28 days after the second AZD1222 dose. The receptors stem from an adult who received the AZD1222 COVID-19 vaccine.

This clone was picked up a small number of times. The chain is built from TRBV6-1 and TRBJ2-1; 9 nucleotides agree with TRBD1. Germline-derived CDR1 and CDR2 are MNHNS and SASEGT. The CDR3 is 15 residues long. The V segment lost 3 bases and the J segment 5 bases; nucleotides outside the gene matches: 5. CDR3 residues: CASSEGQGPHNEQFF. CDR3 sequence (DNA): TGTGCCAGCAGTGAGGGACAGGGTCCACACAATGAGCAGTTCTTC.

The chain couples TRBV7-8 to TRBJ1-1; D is unresolved. CDR3 length: 13 residues. Germline V CDR1 and CDR2: SGHVS, FQNEAQ. V was shortened by 5 bases and J by 5 bases, with 12 bases between the two germline ends. CDR3 region: CASSLTQRTEAFF. The CDR3 region has the DNA TGTGCCAGCAGCCTTACCCAGAGGACTGAAGCTTTCTTT.

The chain has TRBV6-4 and TRBJ2-3, with 11 bases lining up with TRBD2. The ends lost 3 bases at V and 3 bases at J; junction bases unmatched: 5. Germline-derived CDR1 and CDR2 are MRHNA and SNTAGT. CDR3 size: 16 residues. The CDR3 loop is CASSDTGTSGTDTQYF. Here the CDR3 DNA reads TGTGCCAGCAGTGATACCGGGACTAGCGGAACAGATACGCAGTATTTT.

The chain combines TRBV5-8 with TRBJ1-1, with D unclear. Germline CDR1 and CDR2: SGHTS and YDEGEE. The CDR3 is 12 amino acids. With 3 bases removed from V and 7 bases from J, the gap between germline ends came to 10 bases. Here the CDR3 reads CASSSRPYEAFF. The DNA for the CDR3 is TGTGCCAGCAGCTCGCGACCTTATGAAGCTTTCTTT.

The chain joins TRBV2 to TRBJ1-5, with 7 nucleotides matching TRBD1. The V and J ends lost 4 bases and 0 bases, in that order; junction bases with no gene match: 3. Germline V gene lookup returns CDR1 SNHLY and CDR2 FYNNEI. There are 15 residues in the CDR3. Here the CDR3 reads CASSADRTSNQPQHF. CDR3 nucleotide sequence: TGTGCCAGCAGTGCGGACAGGACTAGCAATCAGCCCCAGCATTTT.